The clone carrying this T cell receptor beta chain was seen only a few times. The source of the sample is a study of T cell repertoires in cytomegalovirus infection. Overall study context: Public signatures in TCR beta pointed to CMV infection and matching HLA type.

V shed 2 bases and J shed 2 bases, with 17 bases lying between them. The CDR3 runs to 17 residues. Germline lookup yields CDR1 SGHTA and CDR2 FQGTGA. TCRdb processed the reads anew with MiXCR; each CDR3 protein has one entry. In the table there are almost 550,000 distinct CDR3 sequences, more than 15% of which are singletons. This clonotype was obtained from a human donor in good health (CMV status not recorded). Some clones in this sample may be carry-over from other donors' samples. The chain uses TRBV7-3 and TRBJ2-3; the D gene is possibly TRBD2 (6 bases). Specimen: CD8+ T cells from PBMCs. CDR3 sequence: CASSLHGLISYTDTQYF. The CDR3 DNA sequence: TGTGCCAGCAGCTTACATGGACTAATATCTTACACAGATACGCAGTATTTT.